Below are 28 T cell receptor beta chains sequenced from a single sample in a study of cytomegalovirus exposure and HLA in healthy donors. PCR was performed using 60 Vbeta and 13 Jbeta primers. The data were produced by immunoSEQ multiplex PCR, yet TCRdb's version contains in-frame clones alone and is incomplete. Reported are about 210,000 clones; the ten largest clones contain roughly 0.98%. What was sequenced was PBMCs. The receptors originated from a woman under 40 in good health and CMV-seropositive.

The chain links TRBV5-4 to TRBJ1-2; 10 bases agree with TRBD1. The trim removed 2 bases at V and 7 bases at J, leaving 8 bases unmatched. CDR3 length equals 15 residues. Looked up from germline, CDR1 is SGHNT and CDR2 is YYREEE (reference sequence). The CDR3 sequence is CASSFLTGGLGGYTF. CDR3 nucleotide sequence: TGTGCCAGCAGCTTCTTGACAGGGGGCTTAGGTGGCTACACCTTC.

The gene calls are TRBV27 and TRBJ2-3; D gene unclear. V was clipped by 7 bases and J by 5 bases, with 16 bases between them. The germline CDR1 and CDR2 sequences are MNHEY and SMNVEV (reference sequence). This CDR3 is built from 14 residues. The CDR3: CASKGAGWIDTQYF. The CDR3 coding sequence is TGTGCCAGCAAAGGCGCCGGGTGGATAGATACGCAGTATTTT.

The chain links TRBV29-1 to TRBJ1-5, with D possibly being TRBD1 (6 bases). The ends were cut back, 4 bases at V and 5 bases at J, with 15 bases in the middle. The CDR3 spans 14 residues. Germline-derived CDR1 and CDR2 are SQVTM and ANQGSEA. CDR3 nucleotides: TGCAGCGTTGTTGCGGGGGCAGGGGATCAGCCCCAGCATTTT. Translation gives CSVVAGAGDQPQHF.

V and J are TRBV19 and TRBJ1-1; weak D call: TRBD1 (6 bases). V lost 8 bases, J lost 1 base, and 17 bases lay in between. This CDR3 is built from 15 residues. Germline assignment: CDR1 LNHDA and CDR2 SQIVND (reference sequence). The DNA of the CDR3 is TGTGCCAGTGTAGGCGCCCTGACAGGGAACACTGAAGCTTTCTTT. It is translated as CASVGALTGNTEAFF.

The genes are TRBV19 and TRBJ2-2; no clear D. Germline V CDR1 and CDR2: LNHDA, SQIVND (reference sequence). Trimming left V 3 bases short and J 0 bases short, with 8 bases between. The CDR3 runs to 15 residues. The chain's CDR3 is CASSIRTANTGELFF. The CDR3 coding sequence is TGTGCCAGTAGTATCAGAACCGCGAACACCGGGGAGCTGTTTTTT.

The chain recombines TRBV27 with TRBJ2-2; 12 bases map to TRBD2. V shed 5 bases and J 3 bases; nucleotides not matched to a gene: 4. The CDR3 has 16 amino acids. The germline V gene encodes CDR1 MNHEY and CDR2 SMNVEV (reference sequence). The CDR3 reads CASSPGTSGYTGELFF. Here the CDR3 DNA reads TGTGCCAGCAGTCCAGGGACTAGCGGGTACACCGGGGAGCTGTTTTTT.

This chain connects TRBV10-1 to TRBJ2-5; TRBD1 might be the D (7 bases). The CDR3 has 16 amino acids. Trimming shortened V by 0 bases and J by 5 bases, and 16 bases separated the two germline ends. Germline values: CDR1 WNHNN, CDR2 SYGVQD (reference sequence). The CDR3 sequence is CASSESGGLAPETQYF. The CDR3 region has the DNA TGCGCCAGCAGTGAGTCAGGGGGCCTAGCGCCCGAGACCCAGTACTTC.

The V gene is TRBV5-1, the J gene TRBJ2-7; maybe TRBD1 (5 bases). The CDR3 extends over 12 amino acids. Looked up from germline, CDR1 is SGHRS and CDR2 is YFSETQ. V dropped 1 base and J dropped 5 bases, with 7 bases sitting between them. The CDR3 reads CASSLSRDEQYF. The CDR3 coding sequence is TGCGCCAGCAGCTTGAGCAGGGACGAGCAGTACTTC.

This chain uses TRBV7-2 with TRBJ2-7, with D perhaps matching TRBD1 (5 bases). Trimming stripped 2 bases from V and 3 bases from J, with 14 bases between. CDR1 and CDR2 (germline): SGHTA, FQGNSA. This CDR3 comprises 15 residues. DNA of the CDR3: TGTGCCAGCAGCTTATCGTGGGGCCAGGGCTACGAGCAGTACTTC. This codes for CASSLSWGQGYEQYF. The full variable domain, its missing parts supplied by reference TRBV7-2 and TRBJ2-7, is GAGVSQSPSNKVTEKGKDVELRCDPISGHTALYWYRQSLGQGLEFLIYFQGNSAPDKSGLPSDRFSAERTGGSVSTLTIQRTQQEDSAVYLCASSLSWGQGYEQYFGPGTRLTVT.

The chain couples TRBV28 to TRBJ1-2; D may be TRBD1 (6 bases). The CDR3 has 15 amino acids. Germline values: CDR1 MDHEN, CDR2 SYDVKM. Trimming took off 1 base at V and 2 bases at J, with 11 bases between the two ends. DNA of the CDR3: TGTGCCAGCAGTTTATTAGGGCAGGGGAACTATGGCTACACCTTC. It encodes CASSLLGQGNYGYTF.

The gene calls are TRBV9 and TRBJ2-2; perhaps TRBD2 as D (5 bases). The CDR3 runs 14 residues. V shed 7 bases and J shed 4 bases, with 14 bases lying between them. Germline V gives CDR1 SGDLS, CDR2 YYNGEE. This CDR3 is CASQGGGPTGELFF. DNA of the CDR3: TGTGCCAGCCAAGGCGGAGGCCCCACCGGGGAGCTGTTTTTT.

The chain carries TRBV19 and TRBJ2-7, with TRBD2 as a possible D gene (5 bases). V lost 4 bases and J 6 bases, leaving 19 bases between the germline ends. Germline values: CDR1 LNHDA, CDR2 SQIVND (reference sequence). This CDR3 region has 15 residues. CDR3 sequence reads: CASSRETAARGEQYF. CDR3 nucleotides: TGTGCCAGTAGTAGGGAGACGGCCGCCCGGGGCGAGCAGTACTTC.

The V gene is TRBV4-2, the J gene TRBJ2-3, with 9 bases matching TRBD2. This CDR3 spans 17 amino acids. V shed 0 bases, J shed 4 bases, and the junction held 8 bases outside the gene matches. CDR1 and CDR2 (germline): LGHNA, YNFKEQ. The CDR3 loop is CASSQDILAGSADTQYF. In nucleotides, the CDR3 is TGTGCCAGCAGCCAAGATATTCTAGCGGGAAGTGCAGATACGCAGTATTTT.

The CDR3 DNA sequence: TGTGCCAGCAGTTACTCCGGCGGGGACAGGGATGGCTACACCTTC. Translated: CASSYSGGDRDGYTF. The chain carries TRBV6-5 and TRBJ1-2; TRBD1 matches 9 bases. Germline-derived CDR1 and CDR2 are MNHEY and SVGAGI. With V trimmed by 0 bases and J by 6 bases, 5 bases remained unmatched. The CDR3 totals 15 residues.

Measured by frequency, this clone is medium-sized (0.01 to 0.1%). The J gene is TRBJ1-1, the V gene TRBV7-9, with 7 nucleotides matching TRBD1. This CDR3 contains 14 residues. The germline V gene has CDR1 SEHNR and CDR2 FQNEAQ (reference sequence). Losses at the gene ends were 0 bases for V and 12 bases for J; bases not matched to a gene: 10. The CDR3 loop is CASSLAGQDLFSFF. CDR3 bases: TGTGCCAGCAGCTTAGCTGGACAGGATTTGTTTTCTTTCTTT.

The chain employs TRBV7-2 and TRBJ2-7; TRBD2 aligns across 13 bases. This CDR3 is 15 amino acids long. Losses at the gene ends were 6 bases for V and 3 bases for J; bases not matched to a gene: 5. In germline, CDR1 is SGHTA, CDR2 FQGNSA. CDR3 in amino acids: CASSWTSGGLYEQYF. CDR3 sequence (DNA): TGTGCCAGCAGTTGGACTAGCGGGGGTCTCTACGAGCAGTACTTC. The whole variable domain, filled in from reference TRBV7-2 and TRBJ2-7, reads GAGVSQSPSNKVTEKGKDVELRCDPISGHTALYWYRQSLGQGLEFLIYFQGNSAPDKSGLPSDRFSAERTGGSVSTLTIQRTQQEDSAVYLCASSWTSGGLYEQYFGPGTRLTVT.

Notes on this clone: This specimen includes other DNA sequences encoding the same CDR3. The chain has TRBV18 and TRBJ2-7; 9 nucleotides agree with TRBD1. Losses at the gene ends were 3 bases for V and 1 base for J; bases not matched to a gene: 1. Germline lookup yields CDR1 KGHSH and CDR2 LQKENI. The CDR3 sequence is 14 residues long. The CDR3 sequence is CASSPGTGSYEQYF. DNA of the CDR3: TGTGCCAGCTCACCGGGGACAGGGTCCTACGAGCAGTACTTC. Variable domain in full (rest from reference TRBV18 and TRBJ2-7): NAGVMQNPRHLVRRRGQEARLRCSPMKGHSHVYWYRQLPEEGLKFMVYLQKENIIDESGMPKERFSAEFPKEGPSILRIQQVVRGDSAAYFCASSPGTGSYEQYFGPGTRLTVT.

The V gene is TRBV19, the J gene TRBJ2-1; TRBD2 aligns across 8 bases. The CDR3 spans 14 residues. Germline CDR1 LNHDA, CDR2 SQIVND (reference sequence). V trimming: 3 bases; J trimming: 6 bases; junction bases outside the gene matches: 4. CDR3 amino acids: CASSIRAGVNEQFF. CDR3 coding DNA: TGTGCCAGTAGTATCCGAGCGGGGGTCAATGAGCAGTTCTTC.

The chain combines TRBV18 with TRBJ1-1; D gene ambiguous. The germline V gene has CDR1 KGHSH and CDR2 LQKENI. The CDR3 spans 17 residues. V was shortened by 1 base and J by 1 base, with 16 bases between the two germline ends. CDR3 DNA sequence: TGTGCCAGCTCACCACGACTAAAAAGGGCGGGGAACACTGAAGCTTTCTTT. Translating gives CASSPRLKRAGNTEAFF.

CDR3 DNA sequence: TGTGCCAGCAGACCCGGGTCCTCTTCGGGTGAGCAGTTCTTC. Amino acids: CASRPGSSSGEQFF. The chain is built from TRBV7-9 and TRBJ2-1; D call uncertain. From germline, CDR1 is SEHNR and CDR2 FQNEAQ (reference sequence). The CDR3 loop spans 14 amino acids. Trimming removed 6 bases from V and 9 bases from J, with 18 bases in between.

The chain recombines TRBV28 with TRBJ1-5, with D uncertain. This CDR3 is built from 13 residues. Germline CDR1 reads MDHEN; CDR2 reads SYDVKM. Trimming took 3 bases from V and 3 from J, leaving 6 bases between them. CDR3 residues: CASSFGNNQPQHF. The CDR3 nucleotides are TGTGCCAGCAGTTTCGGTAACAATCAGCCCCAGCATTTT.

The J gene is TRBJ2-2, the V gene TRBV7-6; TRBD2 aligns across 11 bases. Germline trimming cut 5 bases from V and 5 bases from J; bases unmatched to any gene: 10. The CDR3 is 17 residues long. The V gene's germline CDR1 is SGHVS and CDR2 FNYEAQ. This CDR3 is CASSLQPGLAGTGELFF. CDR3 DNA sequence: TGTGCCAGCAGCCTGCAACCTGGACTAGCGGGTACCGGGGAGCTGTTTTTT.

Points on this clone: Distinct nucleotide sequences in the sample also encode this CDR3. The V call is TRBV7-2, the J call TRBJ1-3; no definite D call. V lost 1 base to trimming and J lost 1 base, with 5 bases between them. Germline V gene sequence: CDR1 SGHTA, CDR2 FQGNSA. The CDR3 spans 14 residues. The CDR3 region has the DNA TGTGCCAGCAGCTTAGGGGCGTCTGGAAACACCATATATTTT. Translated: CASSLGASGNTIYF.

V gene TRBV30 combines with J gene TRBJ2-7; TRBD2 matches at 7 bases. The CDR3 totals 15 residues. V gave up 5 bases and J gave up 3 bases; unmatched junction bases: 13. CDR1 and CDR2 from the germline V gene are GTSNPN and SVGIG (reference sequence). CDR3 nucleotides: TGTGCCTGGGGGTCATGGGGGGGAGCCATCTACGAGCAGTACTTC. This sequence encodes CAWGSWGGAIYEQYF.

This rearrangement joins TRBV5-8 to TRBJ2-5, with TRBD1 identical over 7 bases. Per the germline V gene, CDR1 is SGHTS and CDR2 is YDEGEE. The CDR3 is made up of 16 amino acids. The trim removed 0 bases at V and 5 bases at J, leaving 10 bases unmatched. In DNA form, the CDR3 reads TGTGCCAGCAGCTTGGGGCTAAGACAGGGTCTGGAGACCCAGTACTTC. As protein: CASSLGLRQGLETQYF. The variable domain in full, completed from reference TRBV5-8 and TRBJ2-5, reads EAGVTQSPTHLIKTRGQQATLRCSPISGHTSVYWYQQALGLGLQFLLWYDEGEERNRGNFPPRFSGRQFPNYSSELNVNALELEDSALYLCASSLGLRQGLETQYFGPGTRLLVL.

J is TRBJ2-7 and V is TRBV13; 9 nucleotides line up with TRBD1. The CDR3 covers 14 residues. With 4 bases clipped from V and 7 bases from J, the junction kept 8 bases outside the gene matches. Germline CDR1 is PRHDT and CDR2 is FYEKMQ (reference sequence). The CDR3 is CASSSGTGILEQYF. The CDR3 DNA follows: TGTGCCAGCAGCTCCGGGACAGGGATTTTGGAGCAGTACTTC.

The chain has TRBV29-1 and TRBJ1-5; 8 bases are shared with TRBD1. Germline CDR1 and CDR2: SQVTM and ANQGSEA. V was clipped by 7 bases and J by 5 bases; unmatched bases: 4. CDR3 length: 12 residues. For the CDR3, the DNA is TGCAGCGCCGCGACAGGGGATCAGCCCCAGCATTTT. The encoded protein is CSAATGDQPQHF.

The V gene is TRBV6-5, the J gene TRBJ1-2; D possibly corresponds to TRBD1 (5 bases). The V gene's germline CDR1 is MNHEY and CDR2 SVGAGI. The CDR3 is 15 residues long. Deletions cut 2 bases from V and 4 bases from J, with 14 bases between. CDR3 protein: CASSYGGAESYGYTF. DNA of the CDR3: TGTGCCAGCAGTTACGGTGGGGCCGAGAGCTATGGCTACACCTTC.